These 23 T cell receptor beta chains were sequenced from one sample in a study of shared clonotypes between healthy human individuals. As defined, naive CD8 cells were CD45RO-negative and positively selected for CCR7, with terminally differentiated effector memory CD45RA+ cells excluded. The repertoire was sequenced with immunoSEQ multiplex PCR; TCRdb's copy has only in-frame clones and lacks some. The sample lists around 700,000 clones, about 91% occurring once. Sequencing was performed on naive CD8+ T cells sorted from blood. Source of these receptors: a young man in good health.

Notes on this clone: Other DNA sequences in the sample encode the same CDR3. CDR3 sequence reads: CASSFGGTSTDTQYF. The DNA of the CDR3 is TGTGCCAGCAGTTTTGGGGGAACTAGCACAGATACGCAGTATTTT. The rearrangement joins TRBV28 to TRBJ2-3; D may correspond to TRBD1 or TRBD2 (5 bases each). The CDR3 sequence is 15 residues long. CDR1 is MDHEN, CDR2 SYDVKM, per germline. V was trimmed by 3 bases and J by 0 bases, leaving 10 bases between them.

The chain couples TRBV30 to TRBJ1-5; D gene ambiguous. V dropped 0 bases and J dropped 4 bases, with 10 bases sitting between them. The germline V gene encodes CDR1 GTSNPN and CDR2 SVGIG (reference sequence). The CDR3 extends over 14 amino acids. The DNA of the CDR3 is TGTGCCTGGAGTGTACTTGGAGGGAATCAGCCCCAGCATTTT. Amino acids: CAWSVLGGNQPQHF.

The CDR3 here is CASSEGPVYEQYF. The CDR3 bases are TGTGCCAGCAGTGAAGGGCCAGTGTACGAGCAGTACTTC. This sequence joins TRBV2 and TRBJ2-7, with D unresolved. Germline values: CDR1 SNHLY, CDR2 FYNNEI. The V and J ends lost 1 base and 4 bases respectively, with 8 bases between them. The CDR3 has 13 amino acids.

This chain uses TRBV29-1 with TRBJ2-1, with D possibly TRBD1 on 5 matching bases. The CDR3 totals 15 residues. V dropped 6 bases and J dropped 5 bases, with 20 bases sitting between them. In germline, CDR1 is SQVTM, CDR2 ANQGSEA. DNA for the CDR3: TGCAGCGTCATCAGTCCAAGACAGACCCACAATGAGCAGTTCTTC. This translates into CSVISPRQTHNEQFF.

The genes are TRBV19 and TRBJ2-1, with D tentatively TRBD2 (5 bases). This CDR3 has 13 residues. Germline CDR1 reads LNHDA; CDR2 reads SQIVND (reference sequence). Trimming removed 4 bases from V and 6 bases from J, with 10 bases in between. In nucleotides, the CDR3 is TGTGCCAGTAGTACCGGGAATGGCAATGAGCAGTTCTTC. Translated: CASSTGNGNEQFF.

The chain combines TRBV7-9 with TRBJ2-1; 9 bases fit TRBD2. CDR3 length: 14 residues. V gave up 4 bases and J gave up 4 bases; unmatched junction bases: 2. Germline CDR1 is SEHNR and CDR2 is FQNEAQ (reference sequence). CDR3 residues: CASSSTSGYNEQFF. CDR3 DNA: TGTGCCAGCAGCTCGACTAGCGGATACAATGAGCAGTTCTTC.

V usage is TRBV19 and J usage is TRBJ2-7; 12 bases line up with TRBD2. The junction had 5 bases not matched to a gene; V was cut back by 5 bases and J by 3 bases. The CDR3 runs 15 residues. The germline gives CDR1 LNHDA, CDR2 SQIVND (reference sequence). The CDR3 DNA is TGTGCCAGTAGTGCCGGGACTAGCGGGTTCTACGAGCAGTACTTC. Encoded protein: CASSAGTSGFYEQYF.

As for this clone: The same CDR3 arises from other DNA sequences in this sample as well. The rearrangement joins TRBV7-9 to TRBJ1-1; no reliable D call. In germline, CDR1 is SEHNR, CDR2 FQNEAQ (reference sequence). V lost 4 bases and J 4 bases, leaving 7 bases between the germline ends. This CDR3 contains 12 residues. The CDR3 loop reads CASSSDRTEAFF. The DNA of the CDR3 is TGTGCCAGCAGCTCCGACCGCACTGAAGCTTTCTTT.

The table lists this clone with a count of one. The chain combines TRBV29-1 with TRBJ2-3, with D perhaps assigned TRBD1 or TRBD2 (5 bases each). The CDR3 loop spans 13 amino acids. V was cut by 3 bases and J by 6 bases, with 13 bases left in between. In germline, CDR1 is SQVTM, CDR2 ANQGSEA. The CDR3 nucleotides are TGCAGCGTTGACCTTGGGACCGAGGATACGCAGTATTTT. Translation: CSVDLGTEDTQYF.

The chain uses TRBV6-4 and TRBJ2-1; 7 bases are shared with TRBD2. The CDR3 covers 17 residues. With 8 bases clipped from V and 2 bases from J, the junction kept 15 bases outside the gene matches. The V gene's germline CDR1 is MRHNA and CDR2 SNTAGT. CDR3 in DNA: TGTGCCAGCGGAAACCTTAACGGGACTATTCCCTACAATGAGCAGTTCTTC. Amino acid sequence: CASGNLNGTIPYNEQFF.

A single count supports this clone. This chain links TRBV7-9 with TRBJ2-1, with 9 bases lining up with TRBD1. Trimming cost V 0 bases and J 7 bases; bases outside gene matches: 7. This CDR3 has 16 residues. Per germline, CDR1 SEHNR and CDR2 FQNEAQ (reference sequence). CDR3 in amino acids: CASSLAKGQGLNEQFF. CDR3 DNA sequence: TGTGCCAGCAGCTTAGCGAAGGGACAGGGTCTGAATGAGCAGTTCTTC.

V usage is TRBV19 and J usage is TRBJ2-2, with TRBD2 matching over 7 bases. The J segment lost 0 bases and the V segment lost 4 bases, leaving 5 bases of the junction unmatched. From germline, CDR1 is LNHDA and CDR2 SQIVND (reference sequence). The CDR3 covers 16 residues. CDR3 region: CASSKGLPANTGELFF. The CDR3 DNA sequence: TGTGCCAGTAGTAAGGGACTACCCGCGAACACCGGGGAGCTGTTTTTT.

This chain links TRBV11-2 with TRBJ1-1, with unresolved D. CDR3 length: 12 amino acids. CDR1 and CDR2 (germline): SGHAT, FQNNGV. V was trimmed by 1 base and J by 12 bases, leaving 12 bases between them. The chain's CDR3 is CASSLAGPWTFF. In nucleotides, the CDR3 is TGTGCCAGCAGCTTAGCTGGGCCGTGGACTTTCTTT.

This rearrangement joins TRBV7-9 to TRBJ2-5, with 10 bases lining up with TRBD1. The germline CDR1 and CDR2 sequences are SEHNR and FQNEAQ (reference sequence). The CDR3 contains 16 residues. Trimming cost V 2 bases and J 3 bases; bases outside gene matches: 6. Written as DNA, the CDR3 is TGTGCCAGCAGCTTACGCGGACAGGGGGGGAAAGAGACCCAGTACTTC. Residues: CASSLRGQGGKETQYF.

This chain joins TRBV27 and TRBJ1-6; possible D gene TRBD1, 5 bases. This CDR3 has 16 amino acids. Germline CDR1 MNHEY, CDR2 SMNVEV (reference sequence). V was shortened by 5 bases and J by 3 bases, with 14 bases between the two germline ends. In DNA, the CDR3 is TGTGCCAGCAGTCCCAGCAGGGTCGGCTATAATTCACCCCTCCACTTT. Its translation is CASSPSRVGYNSPLHF.

This clone was seen at least ten times. Other DNA sequences in this sample translate to the same CDR3. V usage is TRBV27 and J usage is TRBJ1-4, with D unresolved. The CDR3 is 14 amino acids. The V gene's germline CDR1 is MNHEY and CDR2 SMNVEV (reference sequence). Trimming cost V 1 base and J 5 bases, with 8 bases left between them. CDR3 loop: CASSLLDGNEKLFF. The CDR3 region has the DNA TGTGCCAGCAGTTTATTGGACGGAAATGAAAAACTGTTTTTT.

The rearrangement joins TRBV6-5 to TRBJ2-7, with D tentatively TRBD2 (6 bases). The CDR3 has 15 amino acids. Looked up from germline, CDR1 is MNHEY and CDR2 is SVGAGI. The V end was cut by 6 bases, the J end by 4 bases, with 19 bases between. The CDR3, as DNA: TGTGCCAGCAGCCCCAGAAGGGACTCCCATTACGAGCAGTACTTC. Protein product: CASSPRRDSHYEQYF.

The CDR3 is CASSAGTSGHNEQFF. The CDR3 DNA sequence: TGTGCCAGCAGCGCCGGGACTAGCGGCCACAATGAGCAGTTCTTC. The J gene is TRBJ2-1, the V gene TRBV28, with TRBD2 matching 11 bases. The CDR3 totals 15 residues. Germline CDR1 is MDHEN and CDR2 is SYDVKM. V was clipped by 6 bases and J by 5 bases; unmatched bases: 6.

This chain links TRBV10-3 with TRBJ2-5; D is undetermined. CDR3 size: 13 residues. CDR1 is ENHRY, CDR2 SYGVKD, per germline. Deletions cut 5 bases from V and 1 base from J, with 8 bases between. The CDR3 loop reads CAISPWRQETQYF. The CDR3 coding sequence is TGTGCCATCAGTCCTTGGCGCCAAGAGACCCAGTACTTC.

The chain employs TRBV7-2 and TRBJ2-7, with D unclear. The CDR3 has 13 residues. Germline V gene sequence: CDR1 SGHTA, CDR2 FQGNSA. V was clipped by 3 bases and J by 6 bases, with 12 bases between them. CDR3 bases: TGTGCCAGCAGCTTTCTAGGCGTCCTCGAGCAGTACTTC. It translates to CASSFLGVLEQYF.

V gene TRBV27 combines with J gene TRBJ1-5, with no clear D. Trimming left V 6 bases short and J 2 bases short, with 14 bases between. Germline V gene sequence: CDR1 MNHEY, CDR2 SMNVEV (reference sequence). This CDR3 has 15 residues. CDR3 region: CASREGRSGNQPQHF. The CDR3 DNA is TGTGCCAGCAGGGAGGGTCGGAGCGGCAATCAGCCCCAGCATTTT.

This chain joins TRBV9 and TRBJ2-7, with D perhaps TRBD2 (7 bases). Between the trimmed V and J ends, which lost 5 bases and 4 bases, there was a span of 16 bases. CDR1 is SGDLS and CDR2 is YYNGEE in the germline V gene. The CDR3 has 14 amino acids. CDR3 DNA sequence: TGTGCCAGCAGTCTAGGAGGGGGAGGGTACGAGCAGTACTTC. Protein sequence: CASSLGGGGYEQYF.

In the case of this clone: This specimen includes other DNA sequences encoding the same CDR3. V is TRBV9 and J is TRBJ2-7, with D unclear. This CDR3 comprises 13 residues. The germline V gene has CDR1 SGDLS and CDR2 YYNGEE. The V end lost 0 bases, the J end lost 2 bases, and 6 bases lay between the germline ends. The CDR3 coding sequence is TGTGCCAGCAGCGTAGCTCCCACCTACGAGCAGTACTTC. This gives the protein CASSVAPTYEQYF.